This T cell receptor (beta chain) came from a study of cytomegalovirus exposure and HLA in healthy donors. Study-wide findings and caveats: Published work reported that the classifier diagnosed cytomegalovirus status with high specificity and sensitivity. Most TCR sequences showed up rarely, but some public TCRs showed up in many donors.

Details on this clone: Its specificity is not known.

Generated by immunoSEQ multiplex PCR, the TCRdb table keeps only in-frame clones and is missing some. The top ten hold approximately 1% of the sample, which has 55,000 to 85,000 clones, 94% seen once. Separate from the roughly 630-subject first cohort was the approximately 130-subject validation cohort, to which the donors belonged. The TCR comes from a woman aged 18-30 years in good health and CMV-seronegative. Sequenced sample: PBMCs.

CDR3: CASSRQGSYEQYF. CDR3 nucleotide sequence: TGTGCCAGCAGCCGACAGGGATCCTACGAGCAGTACTTC. The chain couples TRBV6-8 to TRBJ2-7; TRBD1 agrees at 7 bases. Unmatched junction bases numbered 3, after V lost 6 bases and J lost 1 base. The germline V gene has CDR1 MNHGY and CDR2 SAAAGT. The CDR3 has 13 amino acids.